This section outlines one TCR beta chain sequence together with its context. Its antigen is not known. The data are from a study of OX40 agonist ivuxolimab in advanced cancers. As for the study in general: Dose-escalation patients had hepatocellular carcinoma, melanoma, renal cell or head and neck cancer.

This CDR3 contains 15 residues. V dropped 1 base and J dropped 6 bases, with 10 bases sitting between them. Looked up from germline, CDR1 is LGHNA and CDR2 is YSLEER. The assay was immunoSEQ multiplex PCR, and TCRdb's table has in-frame clones only and misses some. The sample carries roughly 48,000 clones, less than 85% recorded once. Study-level findings and limits: Expanded clones were, on average, more numerous among CD8+ T cells than CD4+. Blood T cells, both CD4+ and CD8+, expanded clonally by week 6 at 0.1 to 3.0 mg/kg.

This TCR was sampled from an adult with an advanced solid tumor such as melanoma, head and neck, liver or kidney cancer. This specimen was CD4+ or CD8+ T cells sorted from blood, taken in a trial of the OX40 agonist ivuxolimab. The chain combines TRBV4-3 with TRBJ1-6, with D possibly TRBD1 on 6 matching bases. In DNA form, the CDR3 reads TGCGCCAGCAGCCAAGCTGGGGGGGCTAATTCACCCCTCCACTTT. Its protein product is CASSQAGGANSPLHF.